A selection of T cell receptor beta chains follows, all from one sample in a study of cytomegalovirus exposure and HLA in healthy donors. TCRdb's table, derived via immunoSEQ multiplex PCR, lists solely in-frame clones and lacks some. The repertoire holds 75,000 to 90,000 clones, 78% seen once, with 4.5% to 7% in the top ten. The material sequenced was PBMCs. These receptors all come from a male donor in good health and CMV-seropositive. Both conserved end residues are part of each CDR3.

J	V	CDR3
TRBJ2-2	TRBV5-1	CASKVGLAGGSDTGELFF
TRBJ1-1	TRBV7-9	CASSPREGGTEAFF
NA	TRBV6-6	CASKDSSYEQYF
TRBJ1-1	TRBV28	CASSPPGQGGTEAFF
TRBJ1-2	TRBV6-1	CASSGRTGQYGYTF
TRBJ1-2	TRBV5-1	CASSFSPWTGENYGYTF
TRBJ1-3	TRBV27	CASSSGGNTIYF
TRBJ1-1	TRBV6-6	CASNREETEAFF
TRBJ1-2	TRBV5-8	CASSLSMGPAYGYTF
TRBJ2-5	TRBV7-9	CASSLGDRYQETQYF
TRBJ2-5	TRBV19	CASSSSGTVFTRRYF
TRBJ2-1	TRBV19	CASSIDKGAYNEQFF
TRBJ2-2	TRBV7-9	CASSPGAGELFF
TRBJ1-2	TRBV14	CASSRQGTLNYGYTF
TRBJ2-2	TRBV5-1	CASSFSTSGRRTGELFF
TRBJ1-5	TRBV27	CASRRDRGQYSNQPQHF
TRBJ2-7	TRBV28	CASSLFGGYSEQYF
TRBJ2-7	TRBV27	CASSPQGLSVSEQYF
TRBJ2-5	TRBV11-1	CASTLNQGSGETQYF
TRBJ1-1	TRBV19	CASSDRVNTEAFF
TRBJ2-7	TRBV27	CASRMTSTYEQYF
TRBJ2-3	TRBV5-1	CASSLGLATDTQYF
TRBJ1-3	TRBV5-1	CASSLVPRGVANTIYF
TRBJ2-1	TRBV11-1	CASSYRGHEQFF
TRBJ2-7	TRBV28	CAMSPGQGAPEQYF
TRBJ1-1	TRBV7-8	CASSPSPVGGEAFF
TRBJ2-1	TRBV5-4	CASSPGTLAYNEQFF
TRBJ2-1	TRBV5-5	CASSRAGGDNEQFF
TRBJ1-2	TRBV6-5	CASSYLPPPRNYGYTF
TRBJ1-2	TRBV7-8	CASSFGEYGYTF
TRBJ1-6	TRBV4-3	CASSQDDPGQGNSPLHF
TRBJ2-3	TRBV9	CASSLSGGASTDTQYF
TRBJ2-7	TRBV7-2	CASSWAGGSYEQYF
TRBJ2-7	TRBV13	CASSPGTGVTYEQYF
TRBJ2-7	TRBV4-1	CASSQGQGAGEQYF
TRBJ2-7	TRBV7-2	CASSYGTGEYEQYF
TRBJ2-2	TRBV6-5	CASSLRFGANTGELFF
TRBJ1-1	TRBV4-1	CASSQPHPRGVNTEAFF
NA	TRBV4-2	CASSQEGGGSANEQYF
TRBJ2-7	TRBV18	CASSLRDRDYEQYF
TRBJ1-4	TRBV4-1	CASRGEANEKLFF
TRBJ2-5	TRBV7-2	CASSPWRGVEETQYF
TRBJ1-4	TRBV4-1	CASSQVLRVGSNEKLFF
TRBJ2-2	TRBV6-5	CASRVLNTGELFF
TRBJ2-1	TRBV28	CAGRTGITDEQFF
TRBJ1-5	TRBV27	CASSPDWYQPQHF
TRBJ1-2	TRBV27	CASSFLDRSGDGYTF
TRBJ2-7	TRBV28	CASRPGQHYEQYF
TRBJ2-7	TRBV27	CASSSGLRGFLSYEQYF
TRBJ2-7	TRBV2	CASSAITYEQYF
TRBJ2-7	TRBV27	CASSRLVAGYEQYF
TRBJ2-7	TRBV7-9	CSSSPWTSDYEQYF